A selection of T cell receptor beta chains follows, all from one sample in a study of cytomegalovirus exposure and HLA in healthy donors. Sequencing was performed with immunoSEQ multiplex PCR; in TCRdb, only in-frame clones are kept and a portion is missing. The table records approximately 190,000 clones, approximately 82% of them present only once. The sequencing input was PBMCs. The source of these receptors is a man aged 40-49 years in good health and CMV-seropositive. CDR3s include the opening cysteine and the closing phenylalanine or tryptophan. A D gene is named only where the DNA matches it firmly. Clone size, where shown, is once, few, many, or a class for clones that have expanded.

cdr3_nt: TGCGCCAGCAGCTTGGACCCAGGGGGCGAACATGGCTACACCTTC
cdr3_aa: CASSLDPGGEHGYTF
v_call: TRBV5-1
d_call: TRBD1
j_call: TRBJ1-2
clone_size: -

cdr3_nt: TGCAGCGCAGGGGGCGGGACAGGGGGCAGACTGTTTTTT
cdr3_aa: CSAGGGTGGRLFF
v_call: TRBV29-1
d_call: TRBD1
j_call: TRBJ1-4
clone_size: -

cdr3_nt: TGCAGCGTCCGGCGGGGACTAGCGGGGTCCTACAATGAGCAGTTCTTC
cdr3_aa: CSVRRGLAGSYNEQFF
v_call: TRBV29-1
d_call: TRBD2
j_call: TRBJ2-1
clone_size: -

cdr3_nt: TGTGCCAGCAGCGATCGGGATAGCAAGTCAGGGCAGTTCTTC
cdr3_aa: CASSDRDSKSGQFF
v_call: TRBV13
d_call: -
j_call: TRBJ2-1
clone_size: -

cdr3_nt: TGCAGCGTTTCTAAGGGCGGGGTCGGCACTGAAGCTTTCTTT
cdr3_aa: CSVSKGGVGTEAFF
v_call: TRBV29-1
d_call: -
j_call: TRBJ1-1
clone_size: -

cdr3_nt: TGTGCCAGCTCAAAGAGACAGGGCTCCTACGAGCAGTACTTC
cdr3_aa: CASSKRQGSYEQYF
v_call: TRBV18
d_call: TRBD1
j_call: TRBJ2-7
clone_size: -

cdr3_nt: TGTGCCAGCAGCTTAGGCCCGGGTAGCGATGGCTACACCTTC
cdr3_aa: CASSLGPGSDGYTF
v_call: TRBV13
d_call: -
j_call: TRBJ1-2
clone_size: -

cdr3_nt: TGTGCCAGCTCGCAAGGACGGGGAGCTTACAATGAGCAGTTCTTC
cdr3_aa: CASSQGRGAYNEQFF
v_call: TRBV18
d_call: -
j_call: TRBJ2-1
clone_size: -

cdr3_nt: TGTGCCAGCAGCTTTAGGCGGGAGCCTCCCTACGAGCAGTACTTC
cdr3_aa: CASSFRREPPYEQYF
v_call: TRBV7-2
d_call: TRBD2
j_call: TRBJ2-7
clone_size: few

cdr3_nt: TGTGCCTGGATCCCCTGGGAGAGTAGCTCCTACGAGCAGTACTTC
cdr3_aa: CAWIPWESSSYEQYF
v_call: TRBV30
d_call: -
j_call: TRBJ2-7
clone_size: -

cdr3_nt: TGTGCCTGGAGAAAGCTTGACCACAGGGGCGGTCGGGCTTTCTTT
cdr3_aa: CAWRKLDHRGGRAFF
v_call: TRBV30
d_call: TRBD1
j_call: TRBJ1-1
clone_size: once

cdr3_nt: TGTGCCAGCAGCCCGAGCGGGACGGTACCCTACGAGCAGTACTTC
cdr3_aa: CASSPSGTVPYEQYF
v_call: TRBV28
d_call: TRBD2
j_call: TRBJ2-7
clone_size: -

cdr3_nt: TGTGCCAGCAGTGAAGACAGGGCCTTCGCTGAAGCTTTCTTT
cdr3_aa: CASSEDRAFAEAFF
v_call: TRBV25-1
d_call: TRBD1
j_call: TRBJ1-1
clone_size: once

cdr3_nt: TGTGCCACCAGCAGAGGGAAGACAGGGGGCAGCTATGGCTACACCTTC
cdr3_aa: CATSRGKTGGSYGYTF
v_call: TRBV15
d_call: TRBD1
j_call: TRBJ1-2
clone_size: -

cdr3_nt: TGTGCCAGCAGGAGCGGGGACAGGGGTTACTACGAGCAGTACTTC
cdr3_aa: CASRSGDRGYYEQYF
v_call: TRBV7-9
d_call: TRBD1
j_call: TRBJ2-7
clone_size: -

cdr3_nt: TGTGCCAGTAGTATTTTTTCAACAACTAGCAATCAGCCCCAGCATTTT
cdr3_aa: CASSIFSTTSNQPQHF
v_call: TRBV19
d_call: -
j_call: TRBJ1-5
clone_size: few

cdr3_nt: TGCGCCAGCAGCCAAGATACAGGCCCAGCGGGCTACACCTTC
cdr3_aa: CASSQDTGPAGYTF
v_call: TRBV4-1
d_call: -
j_call: TRBJ1-2
clone_size: -

cdr3_nt: TGCAGCGTTGAAAAAGCGGGAGGCTCCTACAATGAGCAGTTCTTC
cdr3_aa: CSVEKAGGSYNEQFF
v_call: TRBV29-1
d_call: TRBD2
j_call: TRBJ2-1
clone_size: -

cdr3_nt: TGTGCCAGCAGCTTAATGCTAGCGGGCGAGCAGTACTTC
cdr3_aa: CASSLMLAGEQYF
v_call: TRBV7-2
d_call: TRBD2
j_call: TRBJ2-7
clone_size: few

cdr3_nt: TGTGCCAGCAGCCCGGGGACTTTTGATGGGCAGTTCTTC
cdr3_aa: CASSPGTFDGQFF
v_call: TRBV5-5
d_call: -
j_call: TRBJ2-1
clone_size: -

cdr3_nt: TGTGCCAGCAGTGAAGGGCTAGCGGGAAGCTACGAGCAGTACTTC
cdr3_aa: CASSEGLAGSYEQYF
v_call: TRBV6-1
d_call: TRBD2
j_call: TRBJ2-7
clone_size: -

cdr3_nt: TGTGCCAGCAGCTCTACAGGGTCTGCAGGAAACACCATATATTTT
cdr3_aa: CASSSTGSAGNTIYF
v_call: TRBV9
d_call: -
j_call: TRBJ1-3
clone_size: -

cdr3_nt: TGCGCCAGCAGCGTTGCCGGGACAGGAGGCTACGAGCAGTACTTC
cdr3_aa: CASSVAGTGGYEQYF
v_call: TRBV5-1
d_call: TRBD1
j_call: TRBJ2-7
clone_size: -

cdr3_nt: TGTGCCACCCGACTGAACTCCTACAATGAGCAGTTCTTC
cdr3_aa: CATRLNSYNEQFF
v_call: TRBV27
d_call: -
j_call: TRBJ2-1
clone_size: -

cdr3_nt: TGTGCCAGCAGCGCGCCGGGACAGGGTAGGGATACGCAGTATTTT
cdr3_aa: CASSAPGQGRDTQYF
v_call: TRBV5-4
d_call: TRBD1
j_call: TRBJ2-3
clone_size: -

cdr3_nt: TGTGCCAGCACTAAAAACTTAGGGGGCAGCGCGACCCAGTACTTC
cdr3_aa: CASTKNLGGSATQYF
v_call: TRBV28
d_call: TRBD1
j_call: TRBJ2-5
clone_size: -

cdr3_nt: TGCGCCAGCAGCTTGGATACTTCCGGCTACAATGAGCAGTTCTTC
cdr3_aa: CASSLDTSGYNEQFF
v_call: TRBV5-1
d_call: -
j_call: TRBJ2-1
clone_size: -

cdr3_nt: TGTGCCAGCAGCTTACAGGCCTCCAATCAGCCCCAGCATTTT
cdr3_aa: CASSLQASNQPQHF
v_call: TRBV5-5
d_call: -
j_call: TRBJ1-5
clone_size: -

cdr3_nt: TGTTCCAGCAGCTTAACTCTTTTGGGGGCATTCACTGAAGCTTTCTTT
cdr3_aa: CSSSLTLLGAFTEAFF
v_call: TRBV7-9
d_call: -
j_call: TRBJ1-1
clone_size: -

cdr3_nt: TGTGCCAGCAGCATAGGACAGGGACAGTACTACGAGCAGTACTTC
cdr3_aa: CASSIGQGQYYEQYF
v_call: TRBV12-1
d_call: -
j_call: TRBJ2-7
clone_size: -

cdr3_nt: TGTGCCAGCAGCTTACCTACAGGGAGCCGCTCCTACGAGCAGTACTTC
cdr3_aa: CASSLPTGSRSYEQYF
v_call: TRBV7-2
d_call: -
j_call: TRBJ2-7
clone_size: -

cdr3_nt: TGTGCCAGCAGCTTGGGCAGTTACTACGAGCAGTACTTC
cdr3_aa: CASSLGSYYEQYF
v_call: TRBV5-6
d_call: -
j_call: TRBJ2-7
clone_size: -

cdr3_nt: TGTGCCAGTAGTATTTTCGGAGCGAGTGGGTACGAGCAGTACTTC
cdr3_aa: CASSIFGASGYEQYF
v_call: TRBV19
d_call: -
j_call: TRBJ2-7
clone_size: -

cdr3_nt: TGTGCCAGTAGTATTCTGGGACACCTAGAACGGCAGCCCCAGCATTTT
cdr3_aa: CASSILGHLERQPQHF
v_call: TRBV19
d_call: -
j_call: TRBJ1-5
clone_size: -

cdr3_nt: TGTGCCAGCAGCTTAAGGCCCACTGGACAGGGACTGAACACCGGGGAGCTGTTTTTT
cdr3_aa: CASSLRPTGQGLNTGELFF
v_call: TRBV7-9
d_call: TRBD1
j_call: TRBJ2-2
clone_size: once

cdr3_nt: TGTGCCAGCAGCTTGGGCAACAGGGTCCTTAGCACAGATACGCAGTATTTT
cdr3_aa: CASSLGNRVLSTDTQYF
v_call: TRBV5-5
d_call: -
j_call: TRBJ2-3
clone_size: -

cdr3_nt: TGTGCCAGCAGCGTAGGGACAGCCCATCAGCCCCAGCATTTT
cdr3_aa: CASSVGTAHQPQHF
v_call: TRBV9
d_call: -
j_call: TRBJ1-5
clone_size: -

cdr3_nt: TGTGCCTGGAAGTTTGGGCCGAACACCGGGGAGCTGTTTTTT
cdr3_aa: CAWKFGPNTGELFF
v_call: TRBV30
d_call: -
j_call: TRBJ2-2
clone_size: -

cdr3_nt: TGTGCCAGCAGCTCCTGGCCTTCCTACACCTTC
cdr3_aa: CASSSWPSYTF
v_call: TRBV7-2
d_call: -
j_call: TRBJ1-2
clone_size: -

cdr3_nt: TGTGCCAGCCAACGACACGCCGGGGAGCTGTTTTTT
cdr3_aa: CASQRHAGELFF
v_call: TRBV6-7
d_call: -
j_call: TRBJ2-2
clone_size: few

cdr3_nt: TGCGCCAGCAGGTTACTAGCGGGAAAACAAGAGACCCAGTACTTC
cdr3_aa: CASRLLAGKQETQYF
v_call: TRBV5-1
d_call: TRBD2
j_call: TRBJ2-5
clone_size: -

cdr3_nt: TGTGCCAGCAGCTGGAGTCGGGGAGCGAACACCGGGGAGCTGTTTTTT
cdr3_aa: CASSWSRGANTGELFF
v_call: TRBV7-2
d_call: -
j_call: TRBJ2-2
clone_size: few

cdr3_nt: TGTGCCAGCAGTTTGGGGGGCGAGCAGTACTTC
cdr3_aa: CASSLGGEQYF
v_call: TRBV27
d_call: -
j_call: TRBJ2-7
clone_size: -

cdr3_nt: TGTGCCAGTAGTAGACGGACAGGGCGGAACGGGGAGCTGTTTTTT
cdr3_aa: CASSRRTGRNGELFF
v_call: TRBV19
d_call: TRBD1
j_call: TRBJ2-2
clone_size: -

cdr3_nt: TGTGCCAGCAGTGTACGGGACACCTCCTACGAGCAGTACTTC
cdr3_aa: CASSVRDTSYEQYF
v_call: TRBV27
d_call: -
j_call: TRBJ2-7
clone_size: once